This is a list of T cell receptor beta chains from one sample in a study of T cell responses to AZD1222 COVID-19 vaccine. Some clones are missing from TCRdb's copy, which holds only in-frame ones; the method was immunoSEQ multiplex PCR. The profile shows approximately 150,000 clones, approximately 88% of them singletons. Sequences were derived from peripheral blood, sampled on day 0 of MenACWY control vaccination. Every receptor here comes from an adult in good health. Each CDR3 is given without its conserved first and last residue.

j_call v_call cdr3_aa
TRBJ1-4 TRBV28 ASRGSGTNEKLF
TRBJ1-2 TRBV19 ASSPLGQGSYGYT
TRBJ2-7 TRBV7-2 ASSSRSGLSSYEQY
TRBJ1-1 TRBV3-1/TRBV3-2 ASSQEIGNTEAF
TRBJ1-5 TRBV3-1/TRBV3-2 ASSQQGGSNQPQH
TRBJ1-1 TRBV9 ASSVVNRDTEAF
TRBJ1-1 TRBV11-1 ASSPVGVRGNTEAF
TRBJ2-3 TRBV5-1 ASSTGTSGGEDTQY
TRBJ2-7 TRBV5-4 ASSQESLRIGEQY
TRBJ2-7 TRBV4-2 ASSHRDGSYEQY
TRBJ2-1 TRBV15 ATSPTNRGTGEQF
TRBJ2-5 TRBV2 ASTQMGTAEETQY
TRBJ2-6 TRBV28 ASIARGSGANVLT
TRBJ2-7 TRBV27 ASSLNGEIGQY
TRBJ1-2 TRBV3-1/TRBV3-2 ASSQDFQGCLVYGYT
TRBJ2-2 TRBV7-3 ASSLSSSARPGELF
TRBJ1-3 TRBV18 ASSPGRDRNLGNTIY
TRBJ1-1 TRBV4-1 ASSQEVQGVTEAF
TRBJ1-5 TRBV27 ASSSAGGYGDQPQH
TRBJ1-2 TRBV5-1 ASSLGTGEGYT
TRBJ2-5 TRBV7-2 ASSPRLAGGPFYETQY
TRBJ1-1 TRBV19 ASTNRVPNTEAF
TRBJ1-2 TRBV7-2 ASSSLKGRSFYGYT
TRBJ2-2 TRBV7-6 ASSPQGWELF
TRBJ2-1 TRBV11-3 ASSVGQGSDEQF
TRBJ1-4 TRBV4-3 ASSLRSGTNEKLF
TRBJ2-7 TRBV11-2 ASSFGDSTSYEQY
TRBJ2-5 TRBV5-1 ASSYVGAGETQY
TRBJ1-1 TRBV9 ASSVAITANTEAF
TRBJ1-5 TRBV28 ASSLPPNQPQH
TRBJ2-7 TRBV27 ASSLSDPGQGDHEQY
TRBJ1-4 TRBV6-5 ASGQGPNEKLF
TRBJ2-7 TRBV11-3 ASRPRAADAGNEQY
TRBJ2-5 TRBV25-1 ASSDQGGGETQY
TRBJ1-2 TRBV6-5 ASSSGGGVYGYT
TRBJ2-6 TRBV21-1 ASNSGAGANVLT
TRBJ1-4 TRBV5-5 ASSARVGGEKLF
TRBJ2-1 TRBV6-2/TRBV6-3 ASSRGLVVDEQF
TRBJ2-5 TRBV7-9 ASSRIETQY
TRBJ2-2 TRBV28 ASSSYRGTGGTGELF
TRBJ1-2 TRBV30 AYSPGLRNGYT
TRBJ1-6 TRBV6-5 ASSYQQGIGDSPLH
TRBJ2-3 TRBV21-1 ASSNRGGQGEGRDTQY
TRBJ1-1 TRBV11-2 ASSLGLGQGARTEAF
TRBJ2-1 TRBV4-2 ASSQDYLAALTGNEQF
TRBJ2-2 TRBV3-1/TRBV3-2 ASSQDRVAGELF
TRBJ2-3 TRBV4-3 ASSQDFSASGSDTQY
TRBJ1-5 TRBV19 ASSMSGINQPQH
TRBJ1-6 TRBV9 ASSVEGGYNSPLH
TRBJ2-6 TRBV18 ASSDVYDVAGANVLT
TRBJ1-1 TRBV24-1 ATRPVRGTEAF
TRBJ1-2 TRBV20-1 SAKVDYGYT
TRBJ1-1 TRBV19 ASTQGWYTEAF
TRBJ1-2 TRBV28 ASSLLQSGYT
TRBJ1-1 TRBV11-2 ASSARQGAGTEAF
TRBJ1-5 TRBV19 ASSMGQINQPQH
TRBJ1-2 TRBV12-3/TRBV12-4 ASSRTDYGYT